The T cell receptor (beta chain) described here comes from a study of cytomegalovirus exposure and HLA in healthy donors. Assay: immunoSEQ multiplex PCR; the TCRdb copy retains only in-frame clones and omits some. The sample comprises about 160,000 clones, about 96% of which are singletons, and 0.89% rests with the top ten. This CDR3 is 15 amino acids long. Germline V gene lookup returns CDR1 SNHLY and CDR2 FYNNEI. Deletions cut 6 bases from V and 0 bases from J, with 14 bases between. The source is a woman aged 18-30 years in good health and CMV-seronegative. The rearrangement links TRBV2 to TRBJ2-5; TRBD1 is a possible D gene (6 bases). Sequencing input: PBMCs. The CDR3 region is CASRRDIEDQETQYF. CDR3 DNA sequence: TGTGCCAGCAGACGGGACATCGAGGACCAAGAGACCCAGTACTTC. The complete variable domain, with remaining parts taken from reference TRBV2 and TRBJ2-5, reads EPEVTQTPSHQVTQMGQEVILRCVPISNHLYFYWYRQILGQKVEFLVSFYNNEISEKSEIFDDQFSVERPDGSNFTLKIRSTKLEDSAMYFCASRRDIEDQETQYFGPGTRLLVL.